Presented here are 17 T cell receptor beta chains from one specimen sequenced in a study of CD8+ T cells in alopecia areata. Isolated RNA was reverse transcribed into cDNA used as the sequencing template. Sequenced by immunoSEQ multiplex PCR; TCRdb stores in-frame clones only, minus some. The table includes some 170,000 clones, approximately 70% detected once. Here the sequenced sample was CD8+ T cells sorted from blood, taken at week 0. Receptors were obtained from a human donor with alopecia areata.

The CDR3 DNA sequence: TGCGCCAGCAGCTCCGGGACAGGGGCCTACGAGCAGTACTTC. It translates to CASSSGTGAYEQYF. The J gene is TRBJ2-7, the V gene TRBV5-1, with 10 bases matching TRBD1. This CDR3 region has 14 residues. J was trimmed by 2 bases and V by 3 bases; bases with no gene match: 2. CDR1 SGHRS and CDR2 YFSETQ come from the germline V gene.

This clone has only a few counts. The rearrangement joins TRBV7-9 to TRBJ1-1; unclear D gene. The CDR3 covers 13 residues. The V end was cut by 3 bases, the J end by 1 base, with 6 bases between. CDR1 is SEHNR and CDR2 is FQNEAQ in the germline V gene (reference sequence). Here the CDR3 DNA reads TGTGCCAGCAGCTTCGGCACGAACACTGAAGCTTTCTTT. Encoded protein: CASSFGTNTEAFF.

The sample holds a few counts of this clone. The chain uses TRBV4-1 and TRBJ2-5, with D maybe TRBD2 (6 bases). The CDR3 is made up of 15 amino acids. In germline, CDR1 is MGHRA, CDR2 YSYEKL. V was pared by 1 base and J by 2 bases, with 11 bases between. The CDR3 spells CASSQVTREQETQYF. The CDR3 bases are TGCGCCAGCAGCCAAGTGACTAGGGAGCAAGAGACCCAGTACTTC.

The V and J genes are TRBV7-6 and TRBJ2-7, with D tentatively TRBD1 (6 bases). CDR1 and CDR2 (germline): SGHVS, FNYEAQ. Trimming cost V 4 bases and J 3 bases, with 16 bases left between them. This CDR3 region has 15 residues. CDR3 coding DNA: TGTGCCAGCAGCTCCGGACAAGGGGGTGGCTACGAGCAGTACTTC. This sequence encodes CASSSGQGGGYEQYF.

This clone has only a few counts. This chain uses TRBV12-5 with TRBJ1-5; D call uncertain. The CDR3 contains 16 residues. Trimming cost V 7 bases and J 0 bases, with 16 bases left between them. Germline V gene sequence: CDR1 LGHNT, CDR2 FRNRAP. This CDR3 is CASAPKPEYSNQPQHF. The CDR3 coding sequence is TGTGCTAGTGCCCCGAAGCCTGAGTATAGCAATCAGCCCCAGCATTTT. Filled out from reference TRBV12-5 and TRBJ1-5, the complete variable domain reads DARVTQTPRHKVTEMGQEVTMRCQPILGHNTVFWYRQTMMQGLELLAYFRNRAPLDDSGMPKDRFSAEMPDATLATLKIQPSEPRDSAVYFCASAPKPEYSNQPQHFGDGTRLSIL.

This clone has a handful of counts. The chain joins TRBV7-2 to TRBJ1-1, with TRBD1 as a possible D gene (5 bases). Trimming left V 5 bases short and J 8 bases short, with 18 bases between. CDR1 and CDR2 from the germline V gene are SGHTA and FQGNSA. The CDR3 covers 14 residues. The CDR3 sequence: CASSPVGGREEAFF. CDR3 in DNA: TGTGCCAGCAGCCCCGTCGGGGGACGGGAAGAAGCTTTCTTT.

This clone was seen once. The V call is TRBV5-6, the J call TRBJ1-4; TRBD1 agrees at 10 bases. This CDR3 is 14 amino acids long. In germline, CDR1 is SGHDT, CDR2 YYEEEE. Unmatched junction bases numbered 7, after V lost 4 bases and J lost 10 bases. The CDR3 is CASSDGTGERKLFF. The CDR3 DNA sequence: TGTGCCAGCAGCGACGGGACAGGGGAGCGAAAACTGTTTTTT.

V and J are TRBV28 and TRBJ2-7, with 8 positions matching TRBD1. The CDR3 totals 13 residues. J was trimmed by 2 bases and V by 7 bases; bases with no gene match: 4. CDR1 and CDR2 (germline): MDHEN, SYDVKM. The CDR3 DNA sequence: TGTGCCAGCAAAAACAGGGGGACCTACGAGCAGTACTTC. This sequence encodes CASKNRGTYEQYF.

This clone appeared a few times. V gene TRBV19 combines with J gene TRBJ1-5, with D possibly being TRBD1 (6 bases). CDR3 length: 13 amino acids. Trimming pared 3 bases from V and 7 bases from J, leaving 10 bases between. Germline V gene sequence: CDR1 LNHDA, CDR2 SQIVND (reference sequence). CDR3 sequence reads: CASSMAGEQPQHF. CDR3 coding DNA: TGTGCCAGTAGTATGGCAGGGGAACAGCCCCAGCATTTT.

The gene calls are TRBV5-6 and TRBJ2-6; 7 bases are a match to TRBD1. Germline lookup yields CDR1 SGHDT and CDR2 YYEEEE. With V trimmed by 4 bases and J by 0 bases, 7 bases remained unmatched. The length of the CDR3 is 17 residues. The CDR3 loop is CASSSDRDHSGANVLTF. As DNA, the CDR3 is TGTGCCAGCAGCAGTGACAGGGACCACTCTGGGGCCAACGTCCTGACTTTC.

This clone has just one count. The CDR3 bases are TGTGCCAGCAGTTACTCCCAGGGCAATGAGCAGTTCTTC. Translating gives CASSYSQGNEQFF. V and J are TRBV6-5 and TRBJ2-1, with D perhaps matching TRBD1 (5 bases). The germline gives CDR1 MNHEY, CDR2 SVGAGI. This CDR3 is 13 amino acids long. V was cut by 0 bases and J by 6 bases, with 6 bases left in between.

The J gene is TRBJ1-2, the V gene TRBV5-1; tentatively, D is TRBD1 (6 bases). The length of the CDR3 is 15 residues. Trimming removed 2 bases at V and 0 bases at J, with 11 bases between. The germline gives CDR1 SGHRS, CDR2 YFSETQ. CDR3 region: CASSFPGVPNYGYTF. CDR3 in DNA: TGCGCCAGCAGCTTTCCAGGGGTTCCTAACTATGGCTACACCTTC.

This sequence joins TRBV13 and TRBJ1-1; a weak D match, TRBD1 (5 bases). Germline loops: CDR1 PRHDT, CDR2 FYEKMQ (reference sequence). The ends were cut back, 5 bases at V and 1 base at J, with 8 bases in the middle. The CDR3 contains 13 residues. The CDR3 bases are TGTGCCAGCAGCCCCGGACAGAACACTGAAGCTTTCTTT. This gives the protein CASSPGQNTEAFF.

This chain uses TRBV4-1 with TRBJ2-5; D remains unclear. The germline V gene has CDR1 MGHRA and CDR2 YSYEKL. The CDR3 is 15 residues long. V lost 0 bases and J lost 1, with 9 bases in between. In DNA, the CDR3 is TGCGCCAGCAGCCAAGATTTGGGCCCCCAAGAGACCCAGTACTTC. It yields the protein CASSQDLGPQETQYF.

The rearrangement joins TRBV13 to TRBJ1-1; no clear D gene. Germline V gene lookup returns CDR1 PRHDT and CDR2 FYEKMQ (reference sequence). CDR3 length equals 15 residues. Trimming stripped 5 bases from V and 0 bases from J, with 13 bases between. CDR3 protein: CASSPGSTVNTEAFF. CDR3 nucleotides: TGTGCCAGCAGCCCCGGGTCTACAGTGAACACTGAAGCTTTCTTT.

The V gene is TRBV5-1, the J gene TRBJ2-3; D unresolved. CDR3 size: 15 residues. Germline values: CDR1 SGHRS, CDR2 YFSETQ. With 2 bases removed from V and 4 bases from J, the gap between germline ends came to 14 bases. The chain's CDR3 is CASSFTTSSADTQYF. The CDR3, as DNA: TGCGCCAGCAGCTTTACCACCAGCAGCGCAGATACGCAGTATTTT.

The chain uses TRBV6-1 and TRBJ1-2, with D perhaps matching TRBD1 (5 bases). The CDR3 loop spans 14 amino acids. Per germline, CDR1 MNHNS and CDR2 SASEGT. Trimming removed 8 bases from V and 8 bases from J, with 21 bases in between. The CDR3 region is CASFVAGRGYGYTF. DNA of the CDR3: TGTGCCAGCTTCGTTGCAGGGCGAGGGTACGGCTACACCTTC.